The 9 T cell receptor beta chains reported below all come from one sample, sequenced in a study of blood T cell repertoires in COVID-19. Assay: immunoSEQ multiplex PCR; the TCRdb copy retains only in-frame clones and omits some. The sample has around 110,000 clones; 82% are singletons. The sequenced material came from peripheral blood. These TCRs come from a woman aged 70-85 years with acute or convalescent COVID-19.

The chain combines TRBV25-1 with TRBJ1-2, with D unclear. The CDR3 spans 12 residues. The germline CDR1 and CDR2 sequences are MGHDK and SYGVNS. Trimming pared 7 bases from V and 4 bases from J, leaving 10 bases between. The CDR3 DNA reads TGTGCCAGCAATACTGGTGCCTATGGCTACACCTTC. Translating it yields CASNTGAYGYTF.

The chain recombines TRBV3-1 (or the pseudogene TRBV3-2) with TRBJ1-4, with D perhaps TRBD1 (5 bases). Germline values: CDR1 LGHDT, CDR2 YNNKEL (reference sequence). Trimming pared 1 base from V and 3 bases from J, leaving 12 bases between. The CDR3 runs to 16 residues. This CDR3 is CASSQVRVDPNEKLFF. For the CDR3, the DNA is TGTGCCAGCAGCCAAGTCAGGGTTGATCCTAATGAAAAACTGTTTTTT.

The chain links TRBV4-1 to TRBJ1-3; 7 bases line up with TRBD1. The CDR3 runs to 15 residues. V was clipped by 3 bases and J by 2 bases; unmatched bases: 4. Germline V gene lookup returns CDR1 MGHRA and CDR2 YSYEKL. The CDR3 nucleotides are TGCGCCAGCAGCCAGACAGGGACGACTGGAAACACCATATATTTT. Encoded protein: CASSQTGTTGNTIYF.

J is TRBJ1-1 and V is TRBV12-3 or TRBV12-4, with D perhaps TRBD1 (5 bases). The CDR3 spans 13 residues. V was clipped by 6 bases and J by 3 bases, with 11 bases between them. As DNA, the CDR3 is TGTGCCAGCAGGGGGTTAGGGGACACTGAAGCTTTCTTT. This sequence encodes CASRGLGDTEAFF.

This chain links TRBV10-1 with TRBJ1-6; D gene uncertain. V lost 3 bases and J 3 bases, leaving 6 bases between the germline ends. The length of the CDR3 is 14 residues. Germline values: CDR1 WNHNN, CDR2 SYGVQD (reference sequence). This CDR3 is CASSEGSYNSPLHF. The CDR3 coding sequence is TGCGCCAGCAGTGAAGGGAGCTATAATTCACCCCTCCACTTT.

The chain joins TRBV7-6 to TRBJ1-4; D not resolved. Between the trimmed V and J ends, which lost 1 base and 7 bases, there was a span of 10 bases. CDR1 is SGHVS and CDR2 is FNYEAQ in the germline V gene. This CDR3 region has 14 residues. CDR3 coding DNA: TGTGCCAGCAGCTTAGGGGGAGGTCGTGAAAAACTGTTTTTT. Protein: CASSLGGGREKLFF. The variable domain in full, with the rest retrieved from reference TRBV7-6 and TRBJ1-4, is GAGVSQSPRYKVTKRGQDVALRCDPISGHVSLYWYRQALGQGPEFLTYFNYEAQQDKSGLPNDRFSAERPEGSISTLTIQRTEQRDSAMYRCASSLGGGREKLFFGSGTQLSVL.

This clone has just one count. This chain connects TRBV7-9 to TRBJ2-1; 8 nucleotides line up with TRBD1. Germline CDR1 and CDR2: SEHNR and FQNEAQ (reference sequence). The CDR3 extends over 14 amino acids. The V gene end was trimmed by 6 bases and the J gene end by 12 bases; junction bases not matched to a gene: 13. The CDR3 region has the DNA TGTGCCAGCAGTCCTGGACAGGGTATGTTTGGGCAGTTCTTC. Its protein product is CASSPGQGMFGQFF.

To note about this clone: In the same sample, other DNA sequences code for this CDR3. V and J are TRBV4-1 and TRBJ1-3; D is unclear. The V and J ends lost 0 bases and 0 bases respectively, with 6 bases between them. Germline CDR1 MGHRA, CDR2 YSYEKL. CDR3 length: 15 amino acids. DNA for the CDR3: TGCGCCAGCAGCCAAGACAGGTCCTCTGGAAACACCATATATTTT. Translated, it gives CASSQDRSSGNTIYF.

The rearrangement links TRBV4-3 to TRBJ1-2, with 9 bases that match TRBD1. Germline V gene lookup returns CDR1 LGHNA and CDR2 YSLEER. The CDR3 is made up of 15 amino acids. Germline trimming cut 3 bases from V and 2 bases from J; bases unmatched to any gene: 4. CDR3 in DNA: TGCGCCAGCAGCCAGAACGGACAGGGGAACTATGGCTACACCTTC. Translated, it gives CASSQNGQGNYGYTF.